The 20 T cell receptor beta chains given below trace back to one sample, sequenced in a study of blood T cell repertoires in COVID-19. Data came from immunoSEQ multiplex PCR; TCRdb stores just in-frame clones and leaves some out. The table includes approximately 84,000 clones, 65% to 85% detected once. Sample: peripheral blood. The receptors come from an elderly woman with acute or convalescent COVID-19.

The chain couples TRBV25-1 to TRBJ2-2; the D is unclear. V was trimmed by 11 bases and J by 6 bases, leaving 16 bases between them. The length of the CDR3 is 13 residues. Germline CDR1 reads MGHDK; CDR2 reads SYGVNS. CDR3 loop: CALELNHPGELFF. The CDR3 DNA reads TGTGCCCTCGAGCTCAACCACCCCGGGGAGCTGTTTTTT.

The rearrangement uses TRBV27 and TRBJ2-7, with 15 bases identical to TRBD2. This CDR3 spans 16 amino acids. CDR1 and CDR2 from the germline V gene are MNHEY and SMNVEV (reference sequence). The V segment lost 6 bases and the J segment 3 bases; nucleotides outside the gene matches: 6. CDR3 sequence reads: CASSGTSGRRVYEQYF. In DNA form, the CDR3 reads TGTGCCAGCAGCGGGACTAGCGGGAGGAGGGTCTACGAGCAGTACTTC.

This rearrangement joins TRBV27 to TRBJ2-1; 8 bases map to TRBD1. The CDR3 covers 14 residues. V was clipped by 7 bases and J by 0 bases; unmatched bases: 2. Germline V gene data show CDR1 as MNHEY and CDR2 as SMNVEV (reference sequence). CDR3 coding DNA: TGTGCCAGCAACAGGGGGAGCTCCTACAATGAGCAGTTCTTC. It specifies CASNRGSSYNEQFF.

This sequence joins TRBV11-1 and TRBJ1-1; the D gene is possibly TRBD1 (6 bases). The germline V gene has CDR1 SGHAT and CDR2 FQDESV (reference sequence). V shed 2 bases and J shed 1 base, with 11 bases lying between them. The CDR3 spans 15 residues. This CDR3 is CASSLSLGGNTEAFF. The CDR3 DNA sequence: TGTGCCAGCAGCTTAAGTCTAGGGGGGAACACTGAAGCTTTCTTT. Full variable domain (outside the CDR3, taken from reference TRBV11-1 and TRBJ1-1): EAEVAQSPRYKITEKSQAVAFWCDPISGHATLYWYRQILGQGPELLVQFQDESVVDDSQLPKDRFSAERLKGVDSTLKIQPAELGDSAMYLCASSLSLGGNTEAFFGQGTRLTVV.

This chain links TRBV6-5 with TRBJ2-3, with D possibly TRBD1 on 6 matching bases. CDR1 is MNHEY, CDR2 SVGAGI, per germline. This CDR3 has 13 residues. Trimming pared 7 bases from V and 6 bases from J, leaving 14 bases between. CDR3 DNA: TGTGCCAGCACCGCATACAGGGACGATACGCAGTATTTT. Translation: CASTAYRDDTQYF.

The chain recombines TRBV18 with TRBJ2-2; no reliable D call. In germline, CDR1 is KGHSH, CDR2 LQKENI. Trimming took off 5 bases at V and 0 bases at J, with 10 bases between the two ends. This CDR3 has 15 amino acids. The CDR3 here is CASSGRSANTGELFF. CDR3 in DNA: TGTGCCAGCTCAGGGCGCAGTGCGAACACCGGGGAGCTGTTTTTT.

This clone was seen just once. J is TRBJ2-3 and V is TRBV5-8, with 7 bases that match TRBD2. CDR1 and CDR2 from the germline V gene are SGHTS and YDEGEE. V gave up 7 bases and J gave up 3 bases; unmatched junction bases: 5. The CDR3 contains 13 residues. CDR3 in amino acids: CASEGGPTDTQYF. Here the CDR3 DNA reads TGTGCCAGCGAGGGAGGGCCGACAGATACGCAGTATTTT.

The rearrangement joins TRBV6-5 to TRBJ1-2; no clear D gene. CDR1 MNHEY and CDR2 SVGAGI come from the germline V gene. Trimming left V 6 bases short and J 2 bases short, with 7 bases between. This CDR3 has 12 amino acids. The CDR3 loop reads CASRESNYGYTF. The CDR3 DNA reads TGTGCCAGCAGGGAGAGCAACTATGGCTACACCTTC.

The sample holds a few counts of this clone. Other DNA variants within this sample encode the same CDR3. The chain is built from TRBV7-2 and TRBJ2-7, with 8 bases lining up with TRBD2. The CDR3 runs to 14 residues. V was pared by 5 bases and J by 3 bases, with 6 bases of the junction left unmatched. Germline assignment: CDR1 SGHTA and CDR2 FQGNSA. In DNA, the CDR3 is TGTGCCAGCAGCCCCTCGAGCGGGAGCTACGAGCAGTACTTC. Translating gives CASSPSSGSYEQYF.

This sequence joins TRBV5-1 and TRBJ2-2, with a tentative D call TRBD1 (5 bases). Trimming pared 4 bases from V and 1 base from J, leaving 8 bases between. The CDR3 is 14 amino acids. Germline assignment: CDR1 SGHRS and CDR2 YFSETQ. DNA for the CDR3: TGCGCCAGCAGCACCGGACAGAACACCGGGGAGCTGTTTTTT. Protein: CASSTGQNTGELFF.

The rearrangement joins TRBV19 to TRBJ2-5; no firm D call. The CDR3 totals 13 residues. V dropped 3 bases and J dropped 2 bases, with 7 bases sitting between them. Per germline, CDR1 LNHDA and CDR2 SQIVND (reference sequence). The CDR3, as DNA: TGTGCCAGTAGTATGTACTCTCAAGAGACCCAGTACTTC. This sequence encodes CASSMYSQETQYF. Full variable domain (missing parts from reference TRBV19 and TRBJ2-5): DGGITQSPKYLFRKEGQNVTLSCEQNLNHDAMYWYRQDPGQGLRLIYYSQIVNDFQKGDIAEGYSVSREKKESFPLTVTSAQKNPTAFYLCASSMYSQETQYFGPGTRLLVL.

V gene TRBV4-1 combines with J gene TRBJ2-5, with D tentatively TRBD2 (5 bases). Trimming stripped 8 bases from V and 4 bases from J, with 14 bases between. The CDR3 length is 13 residues. CDR1 is MGHRA, CDR2 YSYEKL, per germline. The CDR3 loop reads CASLRTVGETQYF. The CDR3 region has the DNA TGCGCCAGCCTCCGGACTGTAGGAGAGACCCAGTACTTC.

The chain joins TRBV10-1 to TRBJ2-1, with unresolved D. This CDR3 is built from 16 residues. Trimming cost V 6 bases and J 2 bases, with 17 bases left between them. The germline V gene encodes CDR1 WNHNN and CDR2 SYGVQD (reference sequence). The CDR3 nucleotides read TGCGCCAGCAGAACTTATCTCGGCGGCCCCTACAATGAGCAGTTCTTC. Its protein is CASRTYLGGPYNEQFF.

This rearrangement joins TRBV5-1 to TRBJ2-3; D perhaps matches TRBD1 (5 bases). V lost 0 bases and J 1 base, leaving 15 bases between the germline ends. The germline CDR1 and CDR2 sequences are SGHRS and YFSETQ. The CDR3 length is 17 residues. The CDR3 is CASSLGDSGPRTDTQYF. CDR3 nucleotide sequence: TGCGCCAGCAGCTTGGGAGACAGTGGGCCACGCACAGATACGCAGTATTTT.

DNA for the CDR3: TGTGCCAGCAGCGTGAGCGGGAGCACAGATACGCAGTATTTT. It translates to CASSVSGSTDTQYF. The chain employs TRBV7-9 and TRBJ2-3; TRBD2 might be the D (6 bases). There are 14 residues in the CDR3. V was pared by 5 bases and J by 0 bases, with 9 bases between. Germline assignment: CDR1 SEHNR and CDR2 FQNEAQ (reference sequence). Together with reference TRBV7-9 and TRBJ2-3, the CDR3 gives the full variable domain: DTGVSQNPRHKITKRGQNVTFRCDPISEHNRLYWYRQTLGQGPEFLTYFQNEAQLEKSRLLSDRFSAERPKGSFSTLEIQRTEQGDSAMYLCASSVSGSTDTQYFGPGTRLTVL.

The CDR3 sequence: CASTGGGLNSNQPQHF. Here the CDR3 DNA reads TGTGCCAGCACCGGCGGGGGCCTGAATAGCAATCAGCCCCAGCATTTT. This sequence joins TRBV28 and TRBJ1-5; D may be TRBD1 (6 bases). V was pared by 7 bases and J by 0 bases, with 16 bases between. There are 16 residues in the CDR3. Germline V gene data show CDR1 as MDHEN and CDR2 as SYDVKM.

J is TRBJ2-2 and V is TRBV25-1, with TRBD1 matching over 11 bases. The CDR3 runs to 16 residues. Germline trimming cut 5 bases from V and 7 bases from J; bases unmatched to any gene: 9. The germline V gene encodes CDR1 MGHDK and CDR2 SYGVNS. Here the CDR3 DNA reads TGTGCCAGCAGTAAACCGGGACAGGGGGTTATCGGGGAGCTGTTTTTT. This translates into CASSKPGQGVIGELFF.

The chain recombines TRBV7-2 with TRBJ2-5, with TRBD2 matching 7 bases. CDR1 is SGHTA and CDR2 is FQGNSA in the germline V gene. J was trimmed by 4 bases and V by 4 bases; bases with no gene match: 9. The CDR3 is made up of 15 amino acids. In DNA, the CDR3 is TGTGCCAGCAGCTCAGAACCGGGGGGAGGAGAGACCCAGTACTTC. Translating gives CASSSEPGGGETQYF.

The CDR3 DNA reads as TGTGCCAGCAGCCAGAGAGGTGACAGGGGTAGTGCTGTGCAGTACTTC. This codes for CASSQRGDRGSAVQYF. The chain has TRBV13 and TRBJ2-7, with 8 bases that match TRBD1. Germline trimming cut 5 bases from V and 9 bases from J; bases unmatched to any gene: 18. Germline V lookup: CDR1 PRHDT, CDR2 FYEKMQ (reference sequence). This CDR3 is 16 amino acids long.

CDR3 region: CASSQGQPEAFF. The CDR3 bases are TGTGCCAGCAGCCAGGGACAGCCAGAAGCTTTCTTT. The chain uses TRBV11-3 and TRBJ1-1, with 7 bases aligning to TRBD1. Germline assignment: CDR1 SGHNT and CDR2 YENEEA. After removal of 5 bases from V and 8 bases from J, the junction contained 5 bases not matched to a gene. The CDR3 length is 12 residues. The whole variable domain, filled in from reference TRBV11-3 and TRBJ1-1, reads EAGVVQSPRYKIIEKKQPVAFWCNPISGHNTLYWYLQNLGQGPELLIRYENEEAVDDSQLPKDRFSAERLKGVDSTLKIQPAELGDSAVYLCASSQGQPEAFFGQGTRLTVV.